The present entry profiles one T cell receptor beta chain with its context. This sample was taken from a study of blood T cell repertoires in COVID-19. In the authors' methods: For nucleated cells, counts were estimated from reference gene primer amplification. The repertoire was sequenced with immunoSEQ multiplex PCR; TCRdb's copy has only in-frame clones and lacks some. That table furnishes V, J and clone size, whereas the DNA furnished D and trimming. The data hold some 400,000 clones, with around 92% observed a single time. This clonotype originated in a woman in her twenties or thirties who had recovered from COVID-19. Sequenced input: PBMCs or T cells enriched from blood (not recorded which).

The CDR3 nucleotides are TGTGCCTGGAACGTCCGACAGGCTGCCTACAATGAGCAGTTCTTC. This gives the protein CAWNVRQAAYNEQFF. The V call is TRBV30, the J call TRBJ2-1; D possibly corresponds to TRBD1 (6 bases). The germline V gene has CDR1 GTSNPN and CDR2 SVGIG (reference sequence). Trimming cost V 4 bases and J 2 bases, with 15 bases left between them. The CDR3 is 15 amino acids.